This T cell receptor beta chain stems from a study of regulatory T cells in long-lasting Graves disease. Per the germline V gene, CDR1 is SGHVS and CDR2 is FQNEAQ. Trimming took 5 bases from V and 0 from J; bases not matched to a gene: 6. The CDR3 is made up of 18 amino acids. This clonotype was picked up a small number of times. Researchers made TCR beta libraries by using iRepertoire HTBI primers and running Arm-PCR on CDR3 regions. TCRdb re-called the multiplex PCR reads with MiXCR, one entry per CDR3 protein. The data show hundreds of thousands of distinct CDR3 sequences, with around 17% seen just once and 25% to 30% held by the top ten. Indicated time point: newly diagnosed GD, antithyroid drugs for less than 3 months. PBMCs were the source of the RNA used for TCR sequencing. These data are also associated with another study on T cells in Graves' hyperthyroidism and ophthalmopathy. From that second work: The hyperthyroidism patients had all been newly diagnosed, and their disease duration was under 2 months. Their ages ranged from 18 to 65 years.

The chain carries TRBV7-8 and TRBJ2-1, with 14 nucleotides matching TRBD2. Material: peripheral blood mononuclear cells (PBMCs), obtained at new diagnosis, from a patient treated with antithyroid drugs. The sequence was obtained from a man aged 40-50 years with Graves disease. The CDR3: CASSRLAGGRASYNEQFF. The CDR3 DNA reads as TGTGCCAGCAGCAGACTAGCGGGGGGGCGAGCCTCCTACAATGAGCAGTTCTTC.